This entry lists 28 T cell receptor beta chains sequenced from one sample in a study of blood T cell repertoires in COVID-19. Profiled with immunoSEQ multiplex PCR; TCRdb holds only in-frame clones, not every one. The profile shows fewer than 500,000 clones, 86% of them singletons. Sequencing used peripheral blood. The receptors originated from a woman aged 25 to 45 with active or convalescent COVID-19.

The chain carries TRBV4-2 and TRBJ1-2; TRBD1 matches at 8 bases. CDR3 size: 15 residues. With V trimmed by 3 bases and J by 2 bases, 5 bases remained unmatched. Germline values: CDR1 LGHNA, CDR2 YNFKEQ. In nucleotides, the CDR3 is TGTGCCAGCAGCCAGGATCGACAGGGGAACTATGGCTACACCTTC. Amino acid sequence: CASSQDRQGNYGYTF.

This clone occurred many times. Other nucleotide sequences from this sample produce the same CDR3. The rearrangement joins TRBV6-4 to TRBJ2-3; maybe TRBD2 (5 bases). CDR3 length: 15 amino acids. The V gene lost 3 bases and the J gene lost 1 base, with 11 bases spanning the gap. From germline, CDR1 is MRHNA and CDR2 SNTAGT. This chain's CDR3 is CASSEGVKGTDTQYF. The CDR3, as DNA: TGTGCCAGCAGTGAGGGAGTTAAGGGCACAGATACGCAGTATTTT.

The chain recombines TRBV7-6 with TRBJ2-7, with D perhaps matching TRBD2 (6 bases). The CDR3 runs 14 residues. Between the trimmed V and J ends, which lost 1 base and 4 bases, there was a span of 11 bases. Germline V lookup: CDR1 SGHVS, CDR2 FNYEAQ. CDR3 in amino acids: CASSLGGNRYEQYF. DNA for the CDR3: TGTGCCAGCAGCTTAGGCGGGAACAGGTACGAGCAGTACTTC.

This chain connects TRBV6-5 to TRBJ2-5, with a tentative D call TRBD2 (5 bases). Germline V CDR1 and CDR2: MNHEY, SVGAGI. Trimming took 8 bases from V and 7 from J, leaving 11 bases between them. The CDR3 has 11 residues. The CDR3 DNA follows: TGTGCCAGCTCGGCAGAGGGGACCCAGTACTTC. Amino acids: CASSAEGTQYF.

In nucleotides, the CDR3 is TGTGCCAGCCGAGTCGGGAATAATTCACCCCTCCACTTT. Amino acid sequence: CASRVGNNSPLHF. The rearrangement uses TRBV6-5 and TRBJ1-6; D ambiguous. The CDR3 has 13 amino acids. The germline gives CDR1 MNHEY, CDR2 SVGAGI. Trimming took 8 bases from V and 5 from J, leaving 10 bases between them.

The chain carries TRBV20-1 and TRBJ1-5; D perhaps matches TRBD1 (5 bases). CDR3 length equals 13 residues. Trimming took 3 bases from V and 3 from J, leaving 9 bases between them. Germline lookup yields CDR1 DFQATT and CDR2 SNEGSKA (reference sequence). The CDR3 sequence is CSASKGFNQPQHF. In DNA form, the CDR3 reads TGCAGTGCTAGTAAGGGGTTCAATCAGCCCCAGCATTTT.

The chain joins TRBV6-2 or TRBV6-3 to TRBJ2-7; D possibly corresponds to TRBD2 (6 bases). V lost 6 bases and J lost 0, with 18 bases in between. This CDR3 spans 16 amino acids. CDR1 is MNHEY and CDR2 is SVGEGT in the germline V gene. The CDR3 is CASSPIWDGSSYEQYF. The DNA for the CDR3 is TGTGCCAGCAGCCCTATTTGGGACGGGAGCTCCTACGAGCAGTACTTC.

The chain employs TRBV19 and TRBJ1-2; possibly TRBD1 for D (6 bases). Trimming removed 7 bases at V and 0 bases at J, with 15 bases between. There are 15 residues in the CDR3. Germline CDR1 and CDR2: LNHDA and SQIVND (reference sequence). Here the CDR3 reads CASIPGTQTNYGYTF. CDR3 sequence (DNA): TGTGCCAGTATCCCCGGGACACAGACTAACTATGGCTACACCTTC.

The rearrangement uses TRBV27 and TRBJ1-4; D unresolved. CDR1 and CDR2 (germline): MNHEY, SMNVEV (reference sequence). Between the trimmed V and J ends, which lost 5 bases and 8 bases, there was a span of 15 bases. The CDR3 contains 14 residues. CDR3 region: CASSTAGSSEKLFF. Written as DNA, the CDR3 is TGTGCCAGCAGTACTGCCGGGTCAAGCGAAAAACTGTTTTTT.

The chain recombines TRBV10-2 with TRBJ1-4, with 9 bases aligning to TRBD1. The CDR3 is 13 residues long. V lost 6 bases, J lost 7 bases, and 3 bases stayed unmatched. Germline values: CDR1 WSHSY, CDR2 SAAADI. The CDR3 reads CASSDRGSEKLFF. The CDR3 bases are TGCGCCAGCAGCGACAGGGGGAGTGAAAAACTGTTTTTT.

The gene calls are TRBV23-1 and TRBJ1-5; 10 nucleotides line up with TRBD1. TRBV23-1 is given ORF status, its function remaining uncertain. The CDR3 has 16 amino acids. J gave up 3 bases and V 4 bases, and 6 bases lay outside the gene matches. Here the CDR3 DNA reads TGCGCCAGCAGTCCCCGACAGGGGGCCTACAATCAGCCCCAGCATTTT. Encoded protein: CASSPRQGAYNQPQHF.

The chain has TRBV7-9 and TRBJ1-3; D might be TRBD1 (5 bases). The CDR3 consists of 18 residues. Per germline, CDR1 SEHNR and CDR2 FQNEAQ (reference sequence). Deletions cut 2 bases from V and 0 bases from J, with 17 bases between. The CDR3 protein is CASSLSLLTENSGNTIYF. CDR3 DNA sequence: TGTGCCAGCAGCTTATCCCTGTTGACAGAAAACTCTGGAAACACCATATATTTT. The full variable domain, in which reference TRBV7-9 and TRBJ1-3 provide the parts outside the CDR3, is DTGVSQNPRHKITKRGQNVTFRCDPISEHNRLYWYRQTLGQGPEFLTYFQNEAQLEKSRLLSDRFSAERPKGSFSTLEIQRTEQGDSAMYLCASSLSLLTENSGNTIYFGEGSWLTVV.

The genes are TRBV6-4 and TRBJ1-2; maybe TRBD1 (6 bases). The germline V gene encodes CDR1 MRHNA and CDR2 SNTAGT. The CDR3 spans 16 residues. V shed 0 bases and J shed 8 bases, with 19 bases lying between them. Here the CDR3 DNA reads TGTGCCAGCAGTGACTCAATCGGGGGGCTCCTTGAAGGCTACACCTTC. Its translation is CASSDSIGGLLEGYTF.

The V and J genes are TRBV6-7 and TRBJ1-6, with a weak D call TRBD1 (5 bases). TRBV6-7 is given ORF status, its function remaining uncertain. The CDR3 extends over 18 amino acids. V was cut by 2 bases and J by 6 bases, with 20 bases left in between. CDR3 DNA: TGTGCCAGCAGTTACGGACGGGGGGACCGTTGGATTAATTCACCCCTCCACTTT. The encoded protein is CASSYGRGDRWINSPLHF.

The V and J genes are TRBV6-5 and TRBJ2-1; 9 nucleotides match TRBD1. With V trimmed by 4 bases and J by 3 bases, 7 bases remained unmatched. From germline, CDR1 is MNHEY and CDR2 SVGAGI. The CDR3 runs 16 residues. The CDR3 region is CASSSSQGAGYNEQFF. The DNA for the CDR3 is TGTGCCAGCAGTTCGTCACAGGGGGCCGGCTACAATGAGCAGTTCTTC.

The rearrangement joins TRBV5-1 to TRBJ2-5; 9 bases align to TRBD1. This CDR3 has 13 amino acids. Germline CDR1 and CDR2: SGHRS and YFSETQ. With V trimmed by 3 bases and J by 5 bases, 2 bases remained unmatched. The CDR3 is CASSSDRGETQYF. CDR3 nucleotide sequence: TGCGCCAGCAGCTCCGACAGGGGGGAGACCCAGTACTTC.

Written as DNA, the CDR3 is TGTGCCAGCAGCGTGGCCCTATGGCGGGGGAATGCGACAGATACGCAGTATTTT. Amino acids: CASSVALWRGNATDTQYF. The chain joins TRBV9 to TRBJ2-3; 7 positions agree with TRBD2. The CDR3 is made up of 18 amino acids. CDR1 is SGDLS and CDR2 is YYNGEE in the germline V gene. The trim removed 2 bases at V and 3 bases at J, leaving 15 bases unmatched. The variable domain in full, with the rest retrieved from reference TRBV9 and TRBJ2-3, is DSGVTQTPKHLITATGQRVTLRCSPRSGDLSVYWYQQSLDQGLQFLIQYYNGEERAKGNILERFSAQQFPDLHSELNLSSLELGDSALYFCASSVALWRGNATDTQYFGPGTRLTVL.

This clone was detected only a few times. The CDR3 nucleotides read TGTGCCAGCAGCCAAGAACGCCTAGCGGGTGAGGAGACCCAGTACTTC. This translates into CASSQERLAGEETQYF. V is TRBV3-1 (or the pseudogene TRBV3-2) and J is TRBJ2-5, with 8 bases lining up with TRBD2. The junction had 8 bases not matched to a gene; V was cut back by 0 bases and J by 5 bases. Germline loops: CDR1 LGHDT, CDR2 YNNKEL (reference sequence). This CDR3 has 16 amino acids.

J is TRBJ1-1 and V is TRBV16; D perhaps matches TRBD1 (6 bases). There are 15 residues in the CDR3. Germline CDR1 reads KGHSY; CDR2 reads FQNENV. The germline V and J ends were trimmed by 0 bases and 5 bases, with 13 bases remaining between them. Here the CDR3 DNA reads TGTGCCAGCAGCCAATCACCAGGGGAGGGGACTGAAGCTTTCTTT. It codes for CASSQSPGEGTEAFF. Looking up the rest from reference TRBV16 and TRBJ1-1 gives the full variable domain: GEEVAQTPKHLVRGEGQKAKLYCAPIKGHSYVFWYQQVLKNEFKFLISFQNENVFDETGMPKERFSAKCLPNSPCSLEIQATKLEDSAVYFCASSQSPGEGTEAFFGQGTRLTVV.

The chain joins TRBV10-3 to TRBJ1-2, with 9 bases lining up with TRBD1. J lost 2 bases, V lost 2 bases, and 6 bases had no gene match. Germline assignment: CDR1 ENHRY and CDR2 SYGVKD. The CDR3 sequence is 16 residues long. The DNA for the CDR3 is TGTGCCATCAGTGAGACAGGGGGCGCGGAGAACTATGGCTACACCTTC. Translation: CAISETGGAENYGYTF.

In the case of this clone: The junction departs from the called germline gene at one end, perhaps through a read error. The chain joins TRBV18 to TRBJ1-4, with TRBD1 matching over 7 bases. The CDR3 loop spans 12 amino acids. Germline V lookup: CDR1 KGHSH, CDR2 LQKENI. The CDR3 sequence is CASSPEGTEFLF. CDR3 in DNA: TGTGCCAGCTCACCCGAAGGGACAGAGTTCCTTTTT. The variable domain in full, with the rest retrieved from reference TRBV18 and TRBJ1-4, is NAGVMQNPRHLVRRRGQEARLRCSPMKGHSHVYWYRQLPEEGLKFMVYLQKENIIDESGMPKERFSAEFPKEGPSILRIQQVVRGDSAAYFCASSPEGTEFLFGSGTQLSVL.

With respect to this clone: This same CDR3 is encoded by further DNA sequences in the sample. The chain employs TRBV27 and TRBJ1-5, with 7 bases that match TRBD1. Trimming removed 0 bases from V and 7 bases from J; junction bases left unmatched: 3. CDR3 length: 14 amino acids. Per the germline V gene, CDR1 is MNHEY and CDR2 is SMNVEV (reference sequence). CDR3 in amino acids: CASSLSGGGQPQHF. The CDR3 DNA reads as TGTGCCAGCAGTTTATCAGGGGGCGGACAGCCCCAGCATTTT.

This clone was detected once. This chain uses TRBV6-1 with TRBJ1-6; D is undetermined. The CDR3 runs 16 residues. Germline CDR1 MNHNS, CDR2 SASEGT. Trimming took off 1 base at V and 2 bases at J, with 9 bases between the two ends. CDR3 nucleotides: TGTGCCAGCAGTGAAGATGGGAGGGCCTATAATTCACCCCTCCACTTT. It yields the protein CASSEDGRAYNSPLHF.

The chain links TRBV19 to TRBJ1-2, with D uncertain. The CDR3 is 16 residues long. Looked up from germline, CDR1 is LNHDA and CDR2 is SQIVND (reference sequence). V was pared by 4 bases and J by 3 bases, with 18 bases between. The CDR3 protein is CASSTGWATTDYGYTF. The DNA of the CDR3 is TGTGCCAGTAGTACGGGCTGGGCGACTACTGACTATGGCTACACCTTC.

This chain joins TRBV27 and TRBJ1-2; 11 bases fit TRBD1. This CDR3 has 14 amino acids. Losses at the gene ends were 8 bases for V and 7 bases for J; bases not matched to a gene: 9. Germline V lookup: CDR1 MNHEY, CDR2 SMNVEV (reference sequence). The CDR3 coding sequence is TGTGCCAGCCGACGGACAGGGGGCGAGTCTGGCTACACCTTC. This sequence encodes CASRRTGGESGYTF.

This clone occurred once. This chain uses TRBV27 with TRBJ1-2, with a possible D match to TRBD1 (6 bases). The CDR3 covers 15 residues. Germline loops: CDR1 MNHEY, CDR2 SMNVEV (reference sequence). V lost 5 bases, J lost 4 bases, and 17 bases lay in between. CDR3 nucleotides: TGTGCCAGCAGTCCCCCAGGACAGTTAGGCTATGGCTACACCTTC. It translates to CASSPPGQLGYGYTF.

This chain connects TRBV5-6 to TRBJ1-1; D is perhaps TRBD1 (5 bases). The CDR3 is 14 residues long. The V end was cut by 4 bases, the J end by 1 base, with 11 bases between. Germline assignment: CDR1 SGHDT and CDR2 YYEEEE. The CDR3 sequence is CASSPDTRNTEAFF. CDR3 coding DNA: TGTGCCAGCAGCCCGGACACTCGGAACACTGAAGCTTTCTTT.

The chain has TRBV4-1 and TRBJ2-5, with TRBD1 matching 9 bases. V shed 4 bases and J 4 bases; nucleotides not matched to a gene: 4. This CDR3 region has 14 residues. Per germline, CDR1 MGHRA and CDR2 YSYEKL. The DNA for the CDR3 is TGCGCCAGCAGCCCCGGACAGGGGCGAGAGACCCAGTACTTC. This gives the protein CASSPGQGRETQYF.